Listed here are 24 T cell receptor beta chains from one sample, sequenced in a study of T cell responses to AZD1222 COVID-19 vaccine. Assay: immunoSEQ multiplex PCR; the TCRdb copy retains only in-frame clones and omits some. The top ten hold approximately 4.5% of the sample, which has roughly 77,000 clones, 80% to 95% seen once. The sequencing used peripheral blood, collected 28 days after the second AZD1222 dose. The receptors originated from an adult who received the AZD1222 COVID-19 vaccine.

The chain is built from TRBV6-5 and TRBJ1-2; TRBD1 is a possible D gene (6 bases). The CDR3 consists of 14 residues. V lost 5 bases and J lost 4, with 14 bases in between. Germline CDR1 reads MNHEY; CDR2 reads SVGAGI. CDR3 protein: CASSPGTIIYGYTF. As DNA, the CDR3 is TGTGCCAGCAGTCCCGGGACAATAATCTATGGCTACACCTTC.

The chain couples TRBV4-1 to TRBJ1-1, with 9 nucleotides matching TRBD1. J lost 2 bases, V lost 8 bases, and 9 bases had no gene match. This CDR3 spans 15 amino acids. CDR1 is MGHRA, CDR2 YSYEKL, per germline. CDR3 protein: CASHRDRDINTEAFF. DNA for the CDR3: TGCGCCAGCCACCGGGACAGGGATATCAACACTGAAGCTTTCTTT.

This chain uses TRBV18 with TRBJ1-1; D unclear. The V gene lost 2 bases and the J gene lost 1 base, with 8 bases spanning the gap. Germline CDR1 KGHSH, CDR2 LQKENI. The CDR3 extends over 14 amino acids. DNA of the CDR3: TGTGCCAGCTCACCAAACAGAGGGAACACTGAAGCTTTCTTT. Encoded protein: CASSPNRGNTEAFF. Looking up the rest from reference TRBV18 and TRBJ1-1 gives the full variable domain: NAGVMQNPRHLVRRRGQEARLRCSPMKGHSHVYWYRQLPEEGLKFMVYLQKENIIDESGMPKERFSAEFPKEGPSILRIQQVVRGDSAAYFCASSPNRGNTEAFFGQGTRLTVV.

The chain carries TRBV6-5 and TRBJ2-1; D might be TRBD2 (5 bases). CDR1 and CDR2 from the germline V gene are MNHEY and SVGAGI. This CDR3 spans 15 amino acids. V was cut by 0 bases and J by 2 bases, with 8 bases left in between. CDR3: CASSYSGGAYNEQFF. CDR3 bases: TGTGCCAGCAGTTACTCTGGAGGAGCCTACAATGAGCAGTTCTTC.

The chain carries TRBV10-1 and TRBJ2-5; D is unresolved. Germline lookup yields CDR1 WNHNN and CDR2 SYGVQD (reference sequence). The CDR3 length is 14 residues. Trimming stripped 4 bases from V and 5 bases from J, with 14 bases between. CDR3 in amino acids: CASSADWNLETQYF. The CDR3 DNA is TGCGCCAGCAGTGCAGACTGGAATCTGGAGACCCAGTACTTC.

This clone was recorded only once. The V gene is TRBV2, the J gene TRBJ1-1; D is possibly TRBD1 (5 bases). From germline, CDR1 is SNHLY and CDR2 FYNNEI. The CDR3 spans 18 residues. V lost 0 bases and J 0 bases, leaving 17 bases between the germline ends. The CDR3 reads CASSEALLSTVMNTEAFF. CDR3 in DNA: TGTGCCAGCAGTGAAGCGCTCCTATCGACAGTTATGAACACTGAAGCTTTCTTT.

The chain joins TRBV19 to TRBJ1-5, with D unresolved. Germline values: CDR1 LNHDA, CDR2 SQIVND (reference sequence). V gave up 1 base and J gave up 4 bases, with 14 bases separating them. CDR3 length equals 16 residues. The CDR3 loop reads CASSIVAAMGNQPQHF. DNA of the CDR3: TGTGCCAGTAGTATAGTCGCGGCCATGGGGAATCAGCCCCAGCATTTT. The complete variable domain, with remaining parts taken from reference TRBV19 and TRBJ1-5, reads DGGITQSPKYLFRKEGQNVTLSCEQNLNHDAMYWYRQDPGQGLRLIYYSQIVNDFQKGDIAEGYSVSREKKESFPLTVTSAQKNPTAFYLCASSIVAAMGNQPQHFGDGTRLSIL.

V is TRBV19 and J is TRBJ1-5; D unclear. Between the trimmed V and J ends, which lost 9 bases and 4 bases, there was a span of 22 bases. Germline V gene sequence: CDR1 LNHDA, CDR2 SQIVND (reference sequence). The length of the CDR3 is 16 residues. The CDR3 coding sequence is TGTGCCAGCGAAGAGGGCCCAGCGGGGTCAAATCAGCCCCAGCATTTT. It is translated as CASEEGPAGSNQPQHF.

The chain employs TRBV30 and TRBJ2-6; no reliable D call. This CDR3 comprises 15 residues. Germline-derived CDR1 and CDR2 are GTSNPN and SVGIG (reference sequence). V lost 0 bases and J 4 bases, leaving 10 bases between the germline ends. The CDR3 region has the DNA TGTGCCTGGAGTGTTGCATTATCCGGGGCCAACGTCCTGACTTTC. This gives the protein CAWSVALSGANVLTF.

In DNA form, the CDR3 reads TGTGCCAGCAGCCAACTGTCACCGGTTGGACCAGGCGAGACCCAGTACTTC. Translating gives CASSQLSPVGPGETQYF. This chain connects TRBV3-1 (or the pseudogene TRBV3-2) to TRBJ2-5; D is ambiguous. The CDR3 totals 17 residues. With 2 bases removed from V and 5 bases from J, the gap between germline ends came to 21 bases. In germline, CDR1 is LGHDT, CDR2 YNNKEL (reference sequence).

This clone appeared a single time. The chain carries TRBV7-3 and TRBJ2-1, with 9 positions matching TRBD1. V shed 5 bases and J 4 bases; nucleotides not matched to a gene: 6. This CDR3 comprises 15 residues. Germline V gives CDR1 SGHTA, CDR2 FQGTGA. In DNA form, the CDR3 reads TGTGCCAGCAGCGACCGACAGGGGGTTTACAATGAGCAGTTCTTC. It encodes CASSDRQGVYNEQFF.

This chain connects TRBV27 to TRBJ2-7, with TRBD1 matching over 8 bases. This CDR3 contains 12 residues. V gave up 6 bases and J gave up 7 bases; unmatched junction bases: 5. CDR1 is MNHEY, CDR2 SMNVEV, per germline (reference sequence). In DNA form, the CDR3 reads TGTGCCAGCAGGACAGGGGAAGGTGAGCAGTACTTC. Its protein product is CASRTGEGEQYF.

CDR3 in DNA: TGCGCCAGCAGCCAAGGGGGACTAGCGGGAGGACCCGGGGAGCTGTTTTTT. Residues: CASSQGGLAGGPGELFF. This chain joins TRBV4-1 and TRBJ2-2; 15 nucleotides align to TRBD2. Unmatched junction bases numbered 3, after V lost 1 base and J lost 6 bases. This CDR3 has 17 residues. Germline CDR1 MGHRA, CDR2 YSYEKL.

This sequence joins TRBV6-5 and TRBJ1-2; maybe TRBD1 (5 bases). The CDR3 extends over 14 amino acids. The V gene lost 0 bases and the J gene lost 6 bases, with 11 bases spanning the gap. The germline gives CDR1 MNHEY, CDR2 SVGAGI. CDR3 amino acids: CASSYSGAHHGYTF. CDR3 nucleotides: TGTGCCAGCAGTTACTCAGGGGCTCACCATGGCTACACCTTC.

The chain links TRBV5-4 to TRBJ2-5; maybe TRBD1 (5 bases). The CDR3 sequence is 13 residues long. Germline V CDR1 and CDR2: SGHNT, YYREEE (reference sequence). The germline V and J ends were trimmed by 3 bases and 5 bases, with 11 bases remaining between them. CDR3 coding DNA: TGTGCCAGCAGCTGGGGCTTCTTCGAGACCCAGTACTTC. Translated, it gives CASSWGFFETQYF. Looking up the rest from reference TRBV5-4 and TRBJ2-5 gives the full variable domain: ETGVTQSPTHLIKTRGQQVTLRCSSQSGHNTVSWYQQALGQGPQFIFQYYREEENGRGNFPPRFSGLQFPNYSSELNVNALELDDSALYLCASSWGFFETQYFGPGTRLLVL.

The rearrangement uses TRBV11-2 and TRBJ1-1, with TRBD1 matching 7 bases. J was trimmed by 7 bases and V by 2 bases; bases with no gene match: 7. The CDR3 spans 14 residues. Germline V gene sequence: CDR1 SGHAT, CDR2 FQNNGV. The CDR3 is CASSLTRTGHEAFF. CDR3 bases: TGTGCCAGCAGCTTAACCCGGACAGGACATGAAGCTTTCTTT. The full variable domain, rest sourced from reference TRBV11-2 and TRBJ1-1, is EAGVAQSPRYKIIEKRQSVAFWCNPISGHATLYWYQQILGQGPKLLIQFQNNGVVDDSQLPKDRFSAERLKGVDSTLKIQPAKLEDSAVYLCASSLTRTGHEAFFGQGTRLTVV.

This clone is a singleton in its sample. The gene calls are TRBV27 and TRBJ2-1; possible D gene TRBD2, 6 bases. This CDR3 has 16 amino acids. Germline assignment: CDR1 MNHEY and CDR2 SMNVEV (reference sequence). Trimming removed 3 bases from V and 0 bases from J, with 12 bases in between. CDR3 loop: CASSFHAGSSYNEQFF. The CDR3 nucleotides read TGTGCCAGCAGTTTCCACGCGGGGAGCTCCTACAATGAGCAGTTCTTC.

V and J are TRBV5-1 and TRBJ2-2; 12 bases are shared with TRBD2. Trimming took 3 bases from V and 6 from J; bases not matched to a gene: 6. Germline CDR1 is SGHRS and CDR2 is YFSETQ. This CDR3 contains 16 residues. DNA for the CDR3: TGCGCCAGCAGCTCGGTCCTAGCGGGAGGGCCCGGGGAGCTGTTTTTT. Translation gives CASSSVLAGGPGELFF. Based on the CDR3 plus reference TRBV5-1 and TRBJ2-2, the full variable domain is KAGVTQTPRYLIKTRGQQVTLSCSPISGHRSVSWYQQTPGQGLQFLFEYFSETQRNKGNFPGRFSGRQFSNSRSEMNVSTLELGDSALYLCASSSVLAGGPGELFFGEGSRLTVL.

The V and J genes are TRBV28 and TRBJ2-1; TRBD1 matches 7 bases. Germline V gene sequence: CDR1 MDHEN, CDR2 SYDVKM. The CDR3 runs to 15 residues. V shed 5 bases and J 10 bases; nucleotides not matched to a gene: 14. The CDR3 nucleotides are TGTGCCAGCAGTCCCCCGGGACAGCCCGTTCGGGAGCAGTTCTTC. Its protein product is CASSPPGQPVREQFF.

This clone is a singleton in its sample. The V call is TRBV6-2 or TRBV6-3, the J call TRBJ2-7; weak D call: TRBD1 (5 bases). Germline assignment: CDR1 MNHEY and CDR2 SVGEGT. The CDR3 loop spans 15 amino acids. The V end lost 3 bases, the J end lost 0 bases, and 12 bases lay between the germline ends. CDR3 sequence: CASSYYGHLSYEQYF. Here the CDR3 DNA reads TGTGCCAGCAGTTATTACGGACACCTCTCCTACGAGCAGTACTTC.

The V call is TRBV10-2, the J call TRBJ2-1; weak D call: TRBD2 (6 bases). The V end was cut by 4 bases, the J end by 6 bases, with 10 bases between. Germline CDR1 and CDR2: WSHSY and SAAADI. This CDR3 region has 13 residues. In nucleotides, the CDR3 is TGCGCCAGCAGTGGACTAGAACCCAATGAGCAGTTCTTC. It codes for CASSGLEPNEQFF.

The genes are TRBV6-2 or TRBV6-3 and TRBJ1-2, with TRBD1 identical over 7 bases. In germline, CDR1 is MNHEY, CDR2 SVGEGT. The CDR3 is 14 residues long. J was trimmed by 6 bases and V by 5 bases; bases with no gene match: 9. As DNA, the CDR3 is TGTGCCAGCAGTGAGACAGGGCCCCGCCATGGCTACACCTTC. Its protein product is CASSETGPRHGYTF.

The chain recombines TRBV5-6 with TRBJ1-4, with D uncertain. The CDR3 spans 16 residues. Germline assignment: CDR1 SGHDT and CDR2 YYEEEE. V was trimmed by 3 bases and J by 3 bases, leaving 15 bases between them. In DNA form, the CDR3 reads TGTGCCAGCAGCTATGTTAACCGGGCCTCTAATGAAAAACTGTTTTTT. It codes for CASSYVNRASNEKLFF.

The V call is TRBV7-6, the J call TRBJ2-7; D call uncertain. V lost 4 bases and J lost 1, with 8 bases in between. The CDR3 is made up of 13 amino acids. The germline V gene has CDR1 SGHVS and CDR2 FNYEAQ. The CDR3 nucleotides read TGTGCCAGCAGCTCGAGCGTTTCCTACGAGCAGTACTTC. It translates to CASSSSVSYEQYF.